A selection of T cell receptor beta chains follows, all from one sample in a study of blood T cell repertoires in COVID-19. Data came from immunoSEQ multiplex PCR; TCRdb stores just in-frame clones and leaves some out. Found here are around 180,000 clones, 74% of them singletons; the top ten hold 3%. The sequencing input was peripheral blood. The receptors derive from an elderly woman with acute or convalescent COVID-19. CDR3s include the opening cysteine and the closing phenylalanine or tryptophan.

>TRBJ2-1|16|TRBV30
CAWSWTSGILGDEQFF
>TRBJ1-5|15|TRBV19
CASTPAGDSNQPQHF
>TRBJ2-1|14|TRBV28
CASTSASSYNEQFF
>TRBJ1-2|15|TRBV7-9
CASSLVLGTADGYTF
>TRBJ1-4|15|TRBV4-1
CASSQDTGREEKLFF
>TRBJ2-1|14|TRBV18
CASSAGGSYNEQFF
>TRBJ1-5|12|TRBV29-1
CSVATGDQPQHF
>TRBJ2-7|15|TRBV6-5
CASRFSSGRVYEQYF
>TRBJ2-7|17|TRBV7-8
CASSLALRVGGSHEQYF
>TRBJ2-4|11|TRBV28
CASSFTGIQYF
>TRBJ2-1|14|TRBV7-6
CASSLLAGGGEQFF
>TRBJ1-5|12|TRBV30
CAWSSGVQPQHF
>TRBJ1-1|15|TRBV29-1
CSVELGVAVGTEAFF
>TRBJ2-3|14|TRBV5-1
CASSLAGPADTQYF
>TRBJ1-2|15|TRBV2
CASSEAPGADYGYTF
>TRBJ1-5|13|TRBV14
CASSHLEGQPQHF
>TRBJ1-6|14|TRBV30
CAWNPGPEGSPLHF
>TRBJ1-2|16|TRBV28
CASSPGTGANRYGYTF
>TRBJ1-1|15|TRBV18
CASLAGDFMHTEAFF
>TRBJ2-7|12|TRBV10-3
CAMGARVDEQYF
>TRBJ2-3|14|TRBV5-1
CASGPGQYTDTQYF
>TRBJ2-3|16|TRBV13
CASSLGLAGVGDTQYF
>TRBJ2-6|16|TRBV2
CASSGEGLSGANVLTF
>TRBJ2-1|16|TRBV20-1
CSASGISGRSYNEQFF
>TRBJ1-2|13|TRBV29-1
CSVAVGHQYGYTF
>TRBJ2-1|18|TRBV11-2
CASSSHPGLAATDNEQFF